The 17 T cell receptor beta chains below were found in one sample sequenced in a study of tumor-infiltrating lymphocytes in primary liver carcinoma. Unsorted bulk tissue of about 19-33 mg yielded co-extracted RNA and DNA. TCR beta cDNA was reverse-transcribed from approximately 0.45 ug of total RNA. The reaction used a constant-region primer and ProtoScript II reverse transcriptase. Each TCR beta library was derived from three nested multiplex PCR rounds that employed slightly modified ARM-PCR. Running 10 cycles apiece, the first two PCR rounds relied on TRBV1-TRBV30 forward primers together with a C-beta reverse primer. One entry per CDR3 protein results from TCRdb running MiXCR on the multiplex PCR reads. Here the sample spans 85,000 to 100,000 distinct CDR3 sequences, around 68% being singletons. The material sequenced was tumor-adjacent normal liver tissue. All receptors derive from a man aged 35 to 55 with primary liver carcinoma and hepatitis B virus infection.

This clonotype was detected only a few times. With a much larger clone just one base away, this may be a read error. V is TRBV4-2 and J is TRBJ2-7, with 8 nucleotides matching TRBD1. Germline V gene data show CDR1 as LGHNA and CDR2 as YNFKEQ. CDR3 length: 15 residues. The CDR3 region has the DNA TGTGCCAGCAGCCAGCAGGGACAGGAGTTCTACGGGCAGTACTTC. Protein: CASSQQGQEFYGQYF.

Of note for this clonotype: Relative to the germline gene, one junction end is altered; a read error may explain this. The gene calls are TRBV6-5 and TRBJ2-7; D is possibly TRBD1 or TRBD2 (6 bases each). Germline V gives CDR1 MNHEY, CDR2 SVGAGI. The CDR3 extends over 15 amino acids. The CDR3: CASSFRIHGGYKQYF. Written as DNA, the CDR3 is TGTGCCAGCAGTTTCAGGATCCACGGGGGCTACAAGCAGTACTTC.

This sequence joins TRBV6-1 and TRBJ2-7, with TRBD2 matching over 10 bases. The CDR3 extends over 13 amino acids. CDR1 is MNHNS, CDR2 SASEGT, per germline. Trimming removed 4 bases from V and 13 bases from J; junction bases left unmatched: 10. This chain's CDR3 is CASSGTSGYGQYF. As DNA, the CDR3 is TGTGCCAGCAGTGGGACTAGCGGCTACGGGCAATACTTC.

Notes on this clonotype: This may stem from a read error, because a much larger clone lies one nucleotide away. This CDR3 is CDSSDGDEQFF. The CDR3 DNA is TGCGACAGCAGTGATGGTGATGAGCAGTTCTTC. The rearrangement links TRBV10-2 to TRBJ2-1; D is unclear. Germline V gives CDR1 WSHSY, CDR2 SAAADI. This CDR3 region has 11 residues.

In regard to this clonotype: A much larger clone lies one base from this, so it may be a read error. CDR3 protein: CTSSEREFSNTEAFF. As DNA, the CDR3 is TGTACCAGCAGTGAACGAGAGTTTTCGAACACTGAAGCTTTCTTT. J is TRBJ1-1 and V is TRBV6-1; D unresolved. Germline loops: CDR1 MNHNS, CDR2 SASEGT. The CDR3 spans 15 residues.

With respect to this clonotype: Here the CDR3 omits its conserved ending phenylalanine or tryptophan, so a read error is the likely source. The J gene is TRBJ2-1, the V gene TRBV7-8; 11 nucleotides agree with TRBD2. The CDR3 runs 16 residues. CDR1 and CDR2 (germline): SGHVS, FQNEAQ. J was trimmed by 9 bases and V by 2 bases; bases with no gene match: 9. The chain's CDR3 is CASSLIPGLAESEQFI. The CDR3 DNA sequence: TGTGCCAGCAGCTTAATACCGGGACTAGCGGAGAGTGAGCAGTTCATC.

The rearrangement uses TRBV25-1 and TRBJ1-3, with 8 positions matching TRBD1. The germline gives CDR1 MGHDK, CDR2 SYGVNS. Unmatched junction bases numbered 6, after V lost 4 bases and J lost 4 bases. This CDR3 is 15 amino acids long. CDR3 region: CASSGTGCNGNTIYF. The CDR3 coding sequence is TGTGCCAGCAGTGGGACAGGGTGTAACGGAAACACCATATATTTT.

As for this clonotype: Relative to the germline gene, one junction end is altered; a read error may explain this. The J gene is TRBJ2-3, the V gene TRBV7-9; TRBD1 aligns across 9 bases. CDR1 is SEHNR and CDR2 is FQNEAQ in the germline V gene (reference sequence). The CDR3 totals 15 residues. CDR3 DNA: TGTGCCAGCAGCCCCGGGACAGGGATCACAAATACGCAGTATTTT. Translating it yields CASSPGTGITNTQYF.

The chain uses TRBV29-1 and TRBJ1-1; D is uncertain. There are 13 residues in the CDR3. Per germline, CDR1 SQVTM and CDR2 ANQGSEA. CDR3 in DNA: TGCTGTGTTGACGCAACCACGAACACTGAAGCTTTCTTT. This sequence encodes CCVDATTNTEAFF.

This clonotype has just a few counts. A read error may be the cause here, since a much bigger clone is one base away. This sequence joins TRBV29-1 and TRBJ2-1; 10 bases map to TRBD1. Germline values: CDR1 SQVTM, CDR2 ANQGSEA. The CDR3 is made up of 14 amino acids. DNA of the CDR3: TGCAACGTTGACGGGACAGGGGTGGTTGATGAGCAGTTCTTC. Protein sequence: CNVDGTGVVDEQFF.

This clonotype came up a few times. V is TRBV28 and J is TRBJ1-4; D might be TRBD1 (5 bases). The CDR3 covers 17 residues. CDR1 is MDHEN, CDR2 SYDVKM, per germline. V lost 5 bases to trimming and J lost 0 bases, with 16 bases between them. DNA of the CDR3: TGTGCCAGCAGTCCCTTATTCCTGACAGCAACTAATGAAAAACTGTTTTTT. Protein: CASSPLFLTATNEKLFF. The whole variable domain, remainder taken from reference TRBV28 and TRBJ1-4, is DVKVTQSSRYLVKRTGEKVFLECVQDMDHENMFWYRQDPGLGLRLIYFSYDVKMKEKGDIPEGYSVSREKKERFSLILESASTNQTSMYLCASSPLFLTATNEKLFFGSGTQLSVL.

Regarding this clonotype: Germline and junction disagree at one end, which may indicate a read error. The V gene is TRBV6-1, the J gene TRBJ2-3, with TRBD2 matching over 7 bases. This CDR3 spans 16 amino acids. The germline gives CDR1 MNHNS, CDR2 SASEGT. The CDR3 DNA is TGTGCCATCAGTCAATTAGCGGGTTTAACCACAGATATTCAGTATTTT. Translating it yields CAISQLAGLTTDIQYF.

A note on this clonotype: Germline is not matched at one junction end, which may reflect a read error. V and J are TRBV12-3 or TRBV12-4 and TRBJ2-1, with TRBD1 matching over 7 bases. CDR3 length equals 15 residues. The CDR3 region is CASSLAGTEGHEQFF. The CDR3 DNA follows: TGTGCCAGCAGTTTAGCCGGGACAGAGGGCCATGAGCAATTCTTC.

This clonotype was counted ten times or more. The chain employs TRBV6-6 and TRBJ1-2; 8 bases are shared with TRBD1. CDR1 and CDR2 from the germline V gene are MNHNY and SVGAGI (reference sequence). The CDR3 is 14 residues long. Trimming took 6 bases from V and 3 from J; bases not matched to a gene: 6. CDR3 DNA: TGTGCCAGCAGCCCGACAGGGGCGCACTATGGCTACACCTTC. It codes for CASSPTGAHYGYTF.

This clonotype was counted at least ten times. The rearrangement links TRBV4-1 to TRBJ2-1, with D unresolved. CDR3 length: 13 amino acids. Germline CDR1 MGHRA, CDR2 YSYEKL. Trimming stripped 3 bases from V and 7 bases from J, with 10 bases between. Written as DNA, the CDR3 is TGCGCCAGCAGCCAGGACGCTCGAAATGAGCAGTTCTTC. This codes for CASSQDARNEQFF.

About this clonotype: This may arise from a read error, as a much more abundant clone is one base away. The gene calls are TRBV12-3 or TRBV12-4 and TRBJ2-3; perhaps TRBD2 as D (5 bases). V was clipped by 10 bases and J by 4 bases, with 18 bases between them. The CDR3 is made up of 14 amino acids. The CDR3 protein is CAIKDSTDADTQYF. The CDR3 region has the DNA TGTGCCATCAAGGACTCTACTGACGCAGATACGCAGTATTTT.

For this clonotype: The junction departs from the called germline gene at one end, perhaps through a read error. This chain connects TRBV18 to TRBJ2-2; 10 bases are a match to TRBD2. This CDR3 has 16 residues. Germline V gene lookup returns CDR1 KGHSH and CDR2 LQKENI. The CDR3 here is CARSPKAGGPSGELFF. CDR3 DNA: TGTGCCAGGTCACCTAAAGCGGGAGGGCCTTCCGGGGAGCTGTTTTTT.